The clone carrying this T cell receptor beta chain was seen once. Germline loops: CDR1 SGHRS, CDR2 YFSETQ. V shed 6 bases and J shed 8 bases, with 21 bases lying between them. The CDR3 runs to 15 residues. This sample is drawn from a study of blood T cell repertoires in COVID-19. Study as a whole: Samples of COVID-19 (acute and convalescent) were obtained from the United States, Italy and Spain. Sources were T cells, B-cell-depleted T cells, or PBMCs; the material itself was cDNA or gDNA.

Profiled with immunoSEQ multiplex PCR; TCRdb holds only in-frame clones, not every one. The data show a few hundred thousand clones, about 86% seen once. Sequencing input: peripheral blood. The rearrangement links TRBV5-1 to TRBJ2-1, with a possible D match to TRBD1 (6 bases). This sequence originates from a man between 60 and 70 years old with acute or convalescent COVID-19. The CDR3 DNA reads TGCGCCAGCAATATGGGAGAAGGGGGTACAGATGAGCAGTTCTTC. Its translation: CASNMGEGGTDEQFF.